These 10 T cell receptor beta chains share one sample of origin, sequenced in a study of CD8+CD57+ T cells in acquired aplastic anemia. The TCR beta profiling, which covered VDJ combination and CDR3 sequence, was carried out using genomic DNA as the template. In TCRdb, the reads were re-called with MiXCR into one record per CDR3 protein. The repertoire includes 400,000 to 450,000 distinct CDR3 sequences, about two thirds of them detected once, and approximately 4% sits in the top ten. Input material: sorted CD4+, CD8+, or CD8+CD57+ T cells (not recorded which) from PBMCs. The receptors were sampled from a human donor in good health, serving as a control.

In this sample, this clonotype turned up many times. The chain recombines TRBV6-1 with TRBJ1-6; D might be TRBD1 (6 bases). Germline loops: CDR1 MNHNS, CDR2 SASEGT. Trimming pared 8 bases from V and 9 bases from J, leaving 14 bases between. CDR3 length: 13 residues. In DNA form, the CDR3 reads TGTGCCAGCCAGGGGTATCTGGGTTCACCCCTCCACTTT. Translating it yields CASQGYLGSPLHF.

The table lists this clonotype with a count of one. This chain links TRBV5-5 with TRBJ1-2; no clear D. There are 13 residues in the CDR3. V gave up 4 bases and J gave up 6 bases, with 13 bases separating them. Germline loops: CDR1 SGHKS, CDR2 YYEKEE (reference sequence). The CDR3 DNA is TGTGCCAGCAGCGGGAGCTCCTCGGATGGCTACACCTTC. It is translated as CASSGSSSDGYTF.

The chain carries TRBV20-1 and TRBJ1-5; D remains ambiguous. Trimming left V 6 bases short and J 11 bases short, with 14 bases between. The CDR3 extends over 11 amino acids. The germline V gene has CDR1 DFQATT and CDR2 SNEGSKA (reference sequence). The CDR3 DNA sequence: TGCAGTGCGTCCTCCGAAGAGACCCAGCATTTT. It is translated as CSASSEETQHF.

This chain uses TRBV9 with TRBJ2-7, with unresolved D. CDR1 and CDR2 (germline): SGDLS, YYNGEE. The CDR3 covers 13 residues. The DNA for the CDR3 is TGTGCCAGCAGCGTACAAACAGCTACGAACACTGAAGTC. This gives the protein CASSVQTATNTEV.

The V gene is TRBV7-2, the J gene TRBJ1-2; D is ambiguous. V was pared by 5 bases and J by 8 bases, with 27 bases between. CDR1 is SGHTA, CDR2 FQGNSA, per germline. CDR3 length: 17 amino acids. The DNA of the CDR3 is TGTGCCAGCAGCCGGGCCCGAAGCGCCTATCATTCACCCGGCTACACCTTC. Protein: CASSRARSAYHSPGYTF. The whole variable domain, remainder taken from reference TRBV7-2 and TRBJ1-2, is GAGVSQSPSNKVTEKGKDVELRCDPISGHTALYWYRQSLGQGLEFLIYFQGNSAPDKSGLPSDRFSAERTGGSVSTLTIQRTQQEDSAVYLCASSRARSAYHSPGYTFGSGTRLTVV.

The V gene is TRBV9, the J gene TRBJ1-6; D is unclear. V was cut by 3 bases and J by 13 bases, with 23 bases left in between. The CDR3 is made up of 16 amino acids. Germline V gene lookup returns CDR1 SGDLS and CDR2 YYNGEE. CDR3 DNA sequence: TGTGCCAGCAGCGCGACCAGGATCGGTAATTCACCCCCCCTCCACTTT. Translation gives CASSATRIGNSPPLHF.

This chain uses TRBV10-3 with TRBJ1-2; 7 nucleotides line up with TRBD1. The CDR3 totals 17 residues. Trimming removed 1 base from V and 2 bases from J; junction bases left unmatched: 10. Germline-derived CDR1 and CDR2 are ENHRY and SYGVKD. The CDR3 nucleotides read TGTGCCATCAGTGAGTATGACAGGGAATATGAGAACTATGGCTACACCTTC. It specifies CAISEYDREYENYGYTF.

The chain uses TRBV2 and TRBJ2-7; possibly TRBD1 for D (5 bases). The DNA end is more similar to TRBJ1-2, so the J call may be wrong. Germline V gene sequence: CDR1 SNHLY, CDR2 FYNNEI. The CDR3 consists of 15 residues. In DNA form, the CDR3 reads TGTGCCAGCACCCGAGGGGAGGGGCGACTCGGCGGCTACACCTTC. This encodes CASTRGEGRLGGYTF.

The genes are TRBV19 and TRBJ1-2; unclear D gene. The V end was cut by 1 base, the J end by 7 bases, with 13 bases between. Germline CDR1 reads LNHDA; CDR2 reads SQIVND (reference sequence). This CDR3 contains 14 residues. The CDR3 DNA sequence: TGTGCCAGTAGTATAGGGCCCGTGAGCTCTGGCTACACCTTC. Amino acids: CASSIGPVSSGYTF. The complete variable domain, with remaining parts taken from reference TRBV19 and TRBJ1-2, reads DGGITQSPKYLFRKEGQNVTLSCEQNLNHDAMYWYRQDPGQGLRLIYYSQIVNDFQKGDIAEGYSVSREKKESFPLTVTSAQKNPTAFYLCASSIGPVSSGYTFGSGTRLTVV.

This clonotype appeared a few times. Being one base from a much bigger clone, this may be a read error. The rearrangement uses TRBV9 and TRBJ2-3; D gene unclear. Trimming took off 5 bases at V and 0 bases at J, with 10 bases between the two ends. CDR1 and CDR2 from the germline V gene are SGDLS and YYNGEE. CDR3 length equals 14 residues. The DNA of the CDR3 is TGTGCCAGCAGTTACTCGATCAGCACAGATACGCAGTATTTT. It is translated as CASSYSISTDTQYF.